The clone carrying this TCR beta chain was picked up a small number of times. Its cognate antigen is unknown. The entry originates in a study of T cell responses to AZD1222 COVID-19 vaccine. In the study overall: Recipients boosted at about 4 weeks or about 12 weeks are pooled.

V lost 5 bases, J lost 4 bases, and 5 bases stayed unmatched. There are 14 residues in the CDR3. Germline-derived CDR1 and CDR2 are SEHNR and FQNEAQ (reference sequence). Some clones are missing from TCRdb's copy, which holds only in-frame ones; the method was immunoSEQ multiplex PCR. The data show 70,000 to 90,000 clones, with about nine tenths seen just once and around 3% held by the top ten. Study outcomes and limitations: Samples come after the peak T cell response, not at day 14. Vaccine-related CD4 TCRs covered spike, predominating at 160-218 and 743-854.

The chain is built from TRBV7-9 and TRBJ2-1, with 7 bases matching TRBD1. The sequencing used peripheral blood, collected on day 0 of AZD1222 vaccination. This TCR derives from an adult in good health. The CDR3 protein is CASSPQGQYNEQFF. The CDR3, as DNA: TGTGCCAGCAGCCCCCAGGGACAGTACAATGAGCAGTTCTTC.